The source of this TCR beta chain is a study of control samples from healthy donors and cancer patients. V was clipped by 0 bases and J by 6 bases; unmatched bases: 7. Germline V gene lookup returns CDR1 LGHNA and CDR2 YNFKEQ. The CDR3 runs to 16 residues. Sequencing used immunoSEQ multiplex PCR; TCRdb keeps in-frame clones, though not all of them. The table lists just under 150,000 clones, around 90% of them singletons. This TCR came from a man younger than 45 in good health. This chain joins TRBV4-2 and TRBJ2-3; 9 bases align to TRBD2. Sequenced sample: blood. CDR3 DNA: TGTGCCAGCAGCCAAGATGGCGGGGGGGCCTCGGATACGCAGTATTTT. The encoded protein is CASSQDGGGASDTQYF.